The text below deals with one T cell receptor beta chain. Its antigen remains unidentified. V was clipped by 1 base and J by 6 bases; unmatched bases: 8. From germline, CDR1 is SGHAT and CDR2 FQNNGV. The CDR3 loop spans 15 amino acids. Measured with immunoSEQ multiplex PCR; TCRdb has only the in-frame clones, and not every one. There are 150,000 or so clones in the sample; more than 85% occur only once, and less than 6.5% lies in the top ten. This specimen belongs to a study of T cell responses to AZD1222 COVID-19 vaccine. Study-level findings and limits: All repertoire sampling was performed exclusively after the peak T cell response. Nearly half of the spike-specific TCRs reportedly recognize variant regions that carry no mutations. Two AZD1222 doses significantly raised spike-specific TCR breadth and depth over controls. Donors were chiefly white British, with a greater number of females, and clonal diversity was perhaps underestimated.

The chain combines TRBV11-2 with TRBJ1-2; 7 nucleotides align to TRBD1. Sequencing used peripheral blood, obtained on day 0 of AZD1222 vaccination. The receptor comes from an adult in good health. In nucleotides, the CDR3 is TGTGCCAGCAGCTTAGGCCCTCAGGGGGAGCATGGCTACACCTTC. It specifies CASSLGPQGEHGYTF.